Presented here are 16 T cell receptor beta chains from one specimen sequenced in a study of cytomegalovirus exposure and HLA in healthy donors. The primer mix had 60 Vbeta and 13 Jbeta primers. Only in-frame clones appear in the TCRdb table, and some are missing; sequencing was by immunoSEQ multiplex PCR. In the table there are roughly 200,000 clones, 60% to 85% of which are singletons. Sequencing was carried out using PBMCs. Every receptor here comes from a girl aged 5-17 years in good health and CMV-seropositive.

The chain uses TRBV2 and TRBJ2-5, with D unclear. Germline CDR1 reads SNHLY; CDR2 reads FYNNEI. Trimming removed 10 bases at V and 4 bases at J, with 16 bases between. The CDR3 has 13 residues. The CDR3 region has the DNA TGTGCCATCACGGAGAAGGTTGTAGAGACCCAGTACTTC. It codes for CAITEKVVETQYF.

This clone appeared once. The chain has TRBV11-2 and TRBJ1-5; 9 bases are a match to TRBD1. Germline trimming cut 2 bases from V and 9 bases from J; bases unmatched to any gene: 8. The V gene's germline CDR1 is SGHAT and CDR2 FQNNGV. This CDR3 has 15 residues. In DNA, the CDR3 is TGTGCCAGCAGCTTATCGGGGACAGGGTTTCGGCCCCAGCATTTT. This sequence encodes CASSLSGTGFRPQHF.

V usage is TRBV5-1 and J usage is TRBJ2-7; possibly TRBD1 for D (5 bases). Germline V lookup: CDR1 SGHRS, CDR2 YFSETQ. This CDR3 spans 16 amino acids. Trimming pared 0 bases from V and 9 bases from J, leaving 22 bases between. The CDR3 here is CASSLGIQGPYVGQYF. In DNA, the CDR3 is TGCGCCAGCAGCTTGGGAATCCAGGGCCCCTACGTGGGGCAGTACTTC. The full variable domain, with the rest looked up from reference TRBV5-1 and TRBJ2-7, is KAGVTQTPRYLIKTRGQQVTLSCSPISGHRSVSWYQQTPGQGLQFLFEYFSETQRNKGNFPGRFSGRQFSNSRSEMNVSTLELGDSALYLCASSLGIQGPYVGQYFGPGTRLTVT.

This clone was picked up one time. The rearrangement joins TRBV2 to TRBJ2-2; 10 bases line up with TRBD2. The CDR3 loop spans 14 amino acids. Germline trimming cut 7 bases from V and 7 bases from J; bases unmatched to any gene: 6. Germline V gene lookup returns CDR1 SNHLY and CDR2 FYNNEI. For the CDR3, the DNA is TGTGCCAGCACCAGCGGGGGGGCCTACGGGGAGCTGTTTTTT. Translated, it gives CASTSGGAYGELFF.

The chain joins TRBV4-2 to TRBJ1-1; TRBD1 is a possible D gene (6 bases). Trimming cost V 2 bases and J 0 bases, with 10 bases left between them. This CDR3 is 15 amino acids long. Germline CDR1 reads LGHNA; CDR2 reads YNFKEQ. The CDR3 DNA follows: TGTGCCAGCAGCCAATTGCAGGGGATGAACACTGAAGCTTTCTTT. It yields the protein CASSQLQGMNTEAFF.

This CDR3 reads CASSLDLRMGLVNTGELFF. The CDR3 DNA reads TGTGCCAGCAGCTTAGATCTTCGTATGGGACTAGTCAACACCGGGGAGCTGTTTTTT. V is TRBV11-2 and J is TRBJ2-2, with TRBD2 matching 8 bases. The V gene end was trimmed by 0 bases and the J gene end by 2 bases; junction bases not matched to a gene: 11. Germline CDR1 reads SGHAT; CDR2 reads FQNNGV. This CDR3 has 19 residues.

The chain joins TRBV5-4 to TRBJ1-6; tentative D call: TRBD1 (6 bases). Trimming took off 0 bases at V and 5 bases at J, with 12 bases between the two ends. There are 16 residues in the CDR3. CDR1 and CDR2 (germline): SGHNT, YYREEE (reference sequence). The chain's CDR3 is CASSLGRGADNSPLHF. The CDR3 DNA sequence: TGTGCCAGCAGCTTGGGGCGGGGGGCCGATAATTCACCCCTCCACTTT.

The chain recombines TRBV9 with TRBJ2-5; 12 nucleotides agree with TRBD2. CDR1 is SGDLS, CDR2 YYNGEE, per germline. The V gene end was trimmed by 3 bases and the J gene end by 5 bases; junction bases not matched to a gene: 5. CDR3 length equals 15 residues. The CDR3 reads CASSASGGALETQYF. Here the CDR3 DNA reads TGTGCCAGCAGCGCTAGCGGGGGGGCCTTGGAGACCCAGTACTTC.

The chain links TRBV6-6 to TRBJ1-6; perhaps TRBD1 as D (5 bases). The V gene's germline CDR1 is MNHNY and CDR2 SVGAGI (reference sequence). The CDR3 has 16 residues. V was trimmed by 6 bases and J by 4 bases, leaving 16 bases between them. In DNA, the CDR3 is TGTGCCAGCAGCTCTACTGCGGGACCGTATAATTCACCCCTCCACTTT. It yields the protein CASSSTAGPYNSPLHF.

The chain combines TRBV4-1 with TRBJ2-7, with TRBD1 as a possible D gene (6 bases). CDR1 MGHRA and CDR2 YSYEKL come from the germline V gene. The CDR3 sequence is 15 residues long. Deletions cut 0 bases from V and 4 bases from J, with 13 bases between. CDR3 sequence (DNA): TGCGCCAGCAGCCAAGAACGGGACACGGGATACGAGCAGTACTTC. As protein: CASSQERDTGYEQYF.

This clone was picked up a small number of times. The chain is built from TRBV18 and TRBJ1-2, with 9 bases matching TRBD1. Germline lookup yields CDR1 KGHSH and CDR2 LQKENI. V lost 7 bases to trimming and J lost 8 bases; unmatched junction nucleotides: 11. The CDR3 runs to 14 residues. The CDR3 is CASLAPTGGQGYTF. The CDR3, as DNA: TGTGCCAGCTTAGCCCCTACAGGGGGCCAAGGCTACACCTTC.

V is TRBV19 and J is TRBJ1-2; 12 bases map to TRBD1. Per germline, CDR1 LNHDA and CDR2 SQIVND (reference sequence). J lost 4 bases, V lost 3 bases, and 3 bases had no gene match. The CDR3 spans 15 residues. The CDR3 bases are TGTGCCAGTAGTATTCCGGGACAGGGGGCCTATGGCTACACCTTC. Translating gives CASSIPGQGAYGYTF.

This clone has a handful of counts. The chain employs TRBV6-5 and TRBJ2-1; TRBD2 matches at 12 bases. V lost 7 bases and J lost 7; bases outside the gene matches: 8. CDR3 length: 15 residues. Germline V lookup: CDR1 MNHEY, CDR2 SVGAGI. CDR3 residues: CASTSGGAIGNEQFF. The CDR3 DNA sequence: TGTGCCAGCACTAGCGGGGGGGCTATAGGGAATGAGCAGTTCTTC.

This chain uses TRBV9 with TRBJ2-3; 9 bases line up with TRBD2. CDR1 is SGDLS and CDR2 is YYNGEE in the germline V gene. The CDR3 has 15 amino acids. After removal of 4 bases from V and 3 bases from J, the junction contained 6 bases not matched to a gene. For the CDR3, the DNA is TGTGCCAGCAGCTTGGGCGGGGGGGGGACAGATACGCAGTATTTT. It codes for CASSLGGGGTDTQYF.

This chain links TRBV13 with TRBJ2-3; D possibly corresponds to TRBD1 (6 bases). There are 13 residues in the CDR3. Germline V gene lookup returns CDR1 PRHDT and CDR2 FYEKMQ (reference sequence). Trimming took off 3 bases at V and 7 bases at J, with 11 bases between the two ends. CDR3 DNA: TGTGCCAGCAGCTTGCGACAGGCTAATACGCAGTATTTT. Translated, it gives CASSLRQANTQYF.

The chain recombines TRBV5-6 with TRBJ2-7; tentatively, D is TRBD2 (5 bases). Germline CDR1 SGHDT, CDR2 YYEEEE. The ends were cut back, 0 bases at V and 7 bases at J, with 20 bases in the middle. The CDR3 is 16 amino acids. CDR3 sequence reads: CASSLAGQDLRREQYF. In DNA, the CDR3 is TGTGCCAGCAGCTTGGCCGGCCAGGACCTCAGGAGGGAGCAGTACTTC.